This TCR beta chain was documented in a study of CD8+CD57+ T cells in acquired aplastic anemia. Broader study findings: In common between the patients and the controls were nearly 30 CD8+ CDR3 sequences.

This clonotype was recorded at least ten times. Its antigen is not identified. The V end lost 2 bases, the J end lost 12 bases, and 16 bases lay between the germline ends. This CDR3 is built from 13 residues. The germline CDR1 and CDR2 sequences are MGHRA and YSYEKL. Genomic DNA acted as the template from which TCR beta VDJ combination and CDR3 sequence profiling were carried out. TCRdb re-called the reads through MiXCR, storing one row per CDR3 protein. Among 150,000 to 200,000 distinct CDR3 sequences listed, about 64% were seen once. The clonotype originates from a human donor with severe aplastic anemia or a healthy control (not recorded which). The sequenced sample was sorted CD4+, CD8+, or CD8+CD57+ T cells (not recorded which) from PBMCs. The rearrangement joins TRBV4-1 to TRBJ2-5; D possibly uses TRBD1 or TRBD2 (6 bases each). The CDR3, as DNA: TGCGCCAGCAGCCAACTACGGTGGGGGGCCAAGTACTTC. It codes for CASSQLRWGAKYF.